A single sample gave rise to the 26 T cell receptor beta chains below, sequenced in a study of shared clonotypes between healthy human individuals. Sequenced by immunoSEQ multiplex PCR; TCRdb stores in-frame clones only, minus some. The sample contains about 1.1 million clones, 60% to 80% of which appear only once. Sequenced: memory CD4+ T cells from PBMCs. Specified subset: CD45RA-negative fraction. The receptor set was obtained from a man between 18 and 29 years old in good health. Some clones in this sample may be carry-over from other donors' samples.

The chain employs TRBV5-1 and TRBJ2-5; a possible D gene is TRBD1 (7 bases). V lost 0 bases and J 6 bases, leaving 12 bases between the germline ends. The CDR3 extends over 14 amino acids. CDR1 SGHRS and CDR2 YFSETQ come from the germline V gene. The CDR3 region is CASSLATGRKTQYF. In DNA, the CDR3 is TGCGCCAGCAGCTTGGCGACAGGGAGGAAGACCCAGTACTTC.

The CDR3 nucleotides are TGTGCCAGCGGGCTGGGGATTCATAGCAATCAGCCCCAGCATTTT. This translates into CASGLGIHSNQPQHF. The J gene is TRBJ1-5, the V gene TRBV2; unclear D gene. CDR1 SNHLY and CDR2 FYNNEI come from the germline V gene. This CDR3 region has 15 residues. The V end lost 8 bases, the J end lost 0 bases, and 14 bases lay between the germline ends.

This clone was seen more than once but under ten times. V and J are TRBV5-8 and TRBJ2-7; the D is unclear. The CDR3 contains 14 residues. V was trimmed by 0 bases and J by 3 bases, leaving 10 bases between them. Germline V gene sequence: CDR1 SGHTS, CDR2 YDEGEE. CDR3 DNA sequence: TGTGCCAGCAGCTTGGAACAGTTTAACTACGAGCAGTACTTC. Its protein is CASSLEQFNYEQYF.

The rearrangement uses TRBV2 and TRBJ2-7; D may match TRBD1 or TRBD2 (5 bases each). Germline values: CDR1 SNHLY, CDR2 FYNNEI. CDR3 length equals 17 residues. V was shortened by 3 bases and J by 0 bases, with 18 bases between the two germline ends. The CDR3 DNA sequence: TGTGCCAGCAGTGATCGGTGGCGGAAGAGGGGCTCCTACGAGCAGTACTTC. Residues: CASSDRWRKRGSYEQYF.

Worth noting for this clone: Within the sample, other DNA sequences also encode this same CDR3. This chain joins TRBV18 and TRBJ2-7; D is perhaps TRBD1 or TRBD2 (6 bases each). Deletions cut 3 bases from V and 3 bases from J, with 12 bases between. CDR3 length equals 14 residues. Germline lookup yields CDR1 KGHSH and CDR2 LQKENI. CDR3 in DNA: TGTGCCAGCTCACCCGGCGGAGGGGGCTACGAGCAGTACTTC. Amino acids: CASSPGGGGYEQYF.

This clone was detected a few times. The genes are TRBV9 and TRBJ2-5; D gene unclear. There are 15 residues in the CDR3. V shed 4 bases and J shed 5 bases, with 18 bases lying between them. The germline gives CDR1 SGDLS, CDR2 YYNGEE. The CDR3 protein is CASSPRGEFGETQYF. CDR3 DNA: TGTGCCAGCAGCCCTCGAGGAGAGTTCGGGGAGACCCAGTACTTC. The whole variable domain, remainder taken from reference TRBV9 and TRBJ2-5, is DSGVTQTPKHLITATGQRVTLRCSPRSGDLSVYWYQQSLDQGLQFLIQYYNGEERAKGNILERFSAQQFPDLHSELNLSSLELGDSALYFCASSPRGEFGETQYFGPGTRLLVL.

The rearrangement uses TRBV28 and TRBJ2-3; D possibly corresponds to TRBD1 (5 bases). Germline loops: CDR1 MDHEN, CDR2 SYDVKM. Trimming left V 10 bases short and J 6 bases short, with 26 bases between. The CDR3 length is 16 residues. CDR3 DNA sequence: TGTGCCACCGGTCTGGGTAAGGGCGCGCACAGGGATACGCAGTATTTT. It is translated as CATGLGKGAHRDTQYF.

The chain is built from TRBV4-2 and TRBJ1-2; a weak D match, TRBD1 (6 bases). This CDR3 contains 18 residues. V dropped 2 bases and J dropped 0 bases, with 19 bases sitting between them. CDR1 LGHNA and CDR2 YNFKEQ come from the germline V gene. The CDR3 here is CASSQFGGTVGSNYGYTF. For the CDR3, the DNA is TGTGCCAGCAGCCAATTTGGGGGCACAGTGGGCTCTAACTATGGCTACACCTTC.

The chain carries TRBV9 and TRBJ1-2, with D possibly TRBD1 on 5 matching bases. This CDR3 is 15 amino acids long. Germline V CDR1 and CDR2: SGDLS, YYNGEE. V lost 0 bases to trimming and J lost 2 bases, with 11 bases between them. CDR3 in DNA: TGTGCCAGCAGCGTAGACCCGAGACAGAACTATGGCTACACCTTC. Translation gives CASSVDPRQNYGYTF.

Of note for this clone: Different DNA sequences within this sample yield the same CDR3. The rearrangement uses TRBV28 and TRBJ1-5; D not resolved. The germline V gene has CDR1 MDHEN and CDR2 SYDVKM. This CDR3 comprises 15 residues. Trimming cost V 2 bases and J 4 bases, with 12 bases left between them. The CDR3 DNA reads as TGTGCCAGCAGTTTAATCACCGGAGGGAATCAGCCCCAGCATTTT. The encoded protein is CASSLITGGNQPQHF.

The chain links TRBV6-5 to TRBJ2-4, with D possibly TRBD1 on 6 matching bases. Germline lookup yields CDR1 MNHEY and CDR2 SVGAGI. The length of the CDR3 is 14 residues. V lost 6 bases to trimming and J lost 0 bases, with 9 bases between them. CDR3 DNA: TGTGCCAGCAGGTCAGGGGTAGCCAAAAACATTCAGTACTTC. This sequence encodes CASRSGVAKNIQYF.

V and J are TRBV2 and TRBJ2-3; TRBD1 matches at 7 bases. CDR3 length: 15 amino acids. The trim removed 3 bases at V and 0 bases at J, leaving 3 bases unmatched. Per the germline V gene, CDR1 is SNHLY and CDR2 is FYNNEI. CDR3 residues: CASSETGSSTDTQYF. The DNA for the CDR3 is TGTGCCAGCAGTGAGACAGGGTCCAGCACAGATACGCAGTATTTT.

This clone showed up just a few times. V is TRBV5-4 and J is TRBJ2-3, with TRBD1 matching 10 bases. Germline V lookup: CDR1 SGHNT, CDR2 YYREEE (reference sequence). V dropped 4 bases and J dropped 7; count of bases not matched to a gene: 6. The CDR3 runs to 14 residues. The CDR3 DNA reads TGTGCCAGCAGCCTTGGACAGGGGGTGAATACGCAGTATTTT. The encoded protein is CASSLGQGVNTQYF.

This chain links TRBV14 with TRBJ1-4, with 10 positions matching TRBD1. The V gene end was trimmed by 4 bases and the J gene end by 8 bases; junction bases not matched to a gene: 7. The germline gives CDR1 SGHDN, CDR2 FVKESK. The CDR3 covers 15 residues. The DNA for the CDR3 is TGTGCCAGCAGCCGCCAGGCGGGACAGGGGGAAAAACTGTTTTTT. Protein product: CASSRQAGQGEKLFF. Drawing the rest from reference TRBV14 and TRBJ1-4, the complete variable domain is EAGVTQFPSHSVIEKGQTVTLRCDPISGHDNLYWYRRVMGKEIKFLLHFVKESKQDESGMPNNRFLAERTGGTYSTLKVQPAELEDSGVYFCASSRQAGQGEKLFFGSGTQLSVL.

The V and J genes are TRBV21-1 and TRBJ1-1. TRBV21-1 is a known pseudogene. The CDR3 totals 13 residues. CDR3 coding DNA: TGTGCCAGCAGCAAAACTAGGGGATATGAAGCTTTCTTT. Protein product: CASSKTRGYEAFF.

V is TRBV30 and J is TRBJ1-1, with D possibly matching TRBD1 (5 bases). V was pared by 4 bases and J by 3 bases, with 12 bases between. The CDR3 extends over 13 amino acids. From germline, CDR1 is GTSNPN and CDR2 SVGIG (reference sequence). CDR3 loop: CAWTISGYTEAFF. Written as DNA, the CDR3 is TGTGCCTGGACCATATCAGGGTACACTGAAGCTTTCTTT.

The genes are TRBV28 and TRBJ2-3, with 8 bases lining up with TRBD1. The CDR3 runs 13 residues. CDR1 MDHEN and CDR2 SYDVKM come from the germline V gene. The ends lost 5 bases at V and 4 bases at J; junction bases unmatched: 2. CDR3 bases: TGTGCCAGCAGTCCGACAGGGGCAGATACGCAGTATTTT. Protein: CASSPTGADTQYF.

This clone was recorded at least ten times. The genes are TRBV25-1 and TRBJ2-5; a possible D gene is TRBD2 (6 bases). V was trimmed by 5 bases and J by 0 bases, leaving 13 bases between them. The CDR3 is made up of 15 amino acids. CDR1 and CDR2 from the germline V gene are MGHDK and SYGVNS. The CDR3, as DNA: TGTGCCAGCAGTAGCCGGGACTGGTACCAAGAGACCCAGTACTTC. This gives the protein CASSSRDWYQETQYF.

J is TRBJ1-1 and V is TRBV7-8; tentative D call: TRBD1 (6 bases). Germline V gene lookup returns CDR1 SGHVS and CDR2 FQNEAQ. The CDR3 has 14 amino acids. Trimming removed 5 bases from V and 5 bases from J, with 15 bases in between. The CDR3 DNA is TGTGCCAGCAGCCTTACAGGGTTGAGAACTGAAGCTTTCTTT. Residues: CASSLTGLRTEAFF.

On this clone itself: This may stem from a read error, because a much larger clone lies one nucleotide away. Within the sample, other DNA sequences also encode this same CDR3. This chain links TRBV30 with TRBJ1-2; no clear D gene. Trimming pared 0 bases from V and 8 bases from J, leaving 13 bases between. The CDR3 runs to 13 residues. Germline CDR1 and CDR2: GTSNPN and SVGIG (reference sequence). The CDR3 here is CAWSVSLIGGYTF. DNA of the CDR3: TGTGCCTGGAGTGTGTCCCTTATTGGGGGCTACACCTTC.

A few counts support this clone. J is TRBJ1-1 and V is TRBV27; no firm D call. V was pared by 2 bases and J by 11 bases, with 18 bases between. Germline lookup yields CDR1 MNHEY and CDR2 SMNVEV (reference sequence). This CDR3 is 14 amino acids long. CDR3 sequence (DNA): TGTGCCAGCAGTTTAAACGCCCATCTCGGATTTGCTTTCTTT. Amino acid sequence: CASSLNAHLGFAFF.

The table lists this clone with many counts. CDR3 protein: CASSLPGSRETQYF. DNA of the CDR3: TGTGCCAGCAGTCTTCCAGGGTCCAGGGAGACCCAGTACTTC. This chain connects TRBV27 to TRBJ2-5; tentative D call: TRBD1 (5 bases). The CDR3 runs 14 residues. The V and J ends lost 5 bases and 5 bases respectively, with 15 bases between them. Germline V gives CDR1 MNHEY, CDR2 SMNVEV (reference sequence).

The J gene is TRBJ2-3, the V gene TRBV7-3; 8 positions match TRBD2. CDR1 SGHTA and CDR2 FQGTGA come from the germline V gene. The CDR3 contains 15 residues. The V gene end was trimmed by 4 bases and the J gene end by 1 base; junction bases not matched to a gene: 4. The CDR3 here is CASSSQGLGTDTQYF. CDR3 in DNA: TGTGCCAGCAGCTCTCAGGGACTAGGCACAGATACGCAGTATTTT. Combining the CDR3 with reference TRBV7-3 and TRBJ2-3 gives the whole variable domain GAGVSQTPSNKVTEKGKYVELRCDPISGHTALYWYRQSLGQGPEFLIYFQGTGAADDSGLPNDRFFAVRPEGSVSTLKIQRTERGDSAVYLCASSSQGLGTDTQYFGPGTRLTVL.

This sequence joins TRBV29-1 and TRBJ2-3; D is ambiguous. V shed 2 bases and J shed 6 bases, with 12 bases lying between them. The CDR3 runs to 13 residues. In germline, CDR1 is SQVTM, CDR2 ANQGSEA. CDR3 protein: CSVESRHVDTQYF. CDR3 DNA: TGCAGCGTTGAATCCCGCCACGTGGATACGCAGTATTTT.

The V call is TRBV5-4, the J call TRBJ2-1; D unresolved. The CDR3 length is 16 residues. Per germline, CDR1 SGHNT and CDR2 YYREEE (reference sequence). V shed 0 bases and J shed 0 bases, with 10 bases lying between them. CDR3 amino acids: CASSLDSVSSYNEQFF. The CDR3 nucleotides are TGTGCCAGCAGCTTGGATTCTGTTAGCTCCTACAATGAGCAGTTCTTC.

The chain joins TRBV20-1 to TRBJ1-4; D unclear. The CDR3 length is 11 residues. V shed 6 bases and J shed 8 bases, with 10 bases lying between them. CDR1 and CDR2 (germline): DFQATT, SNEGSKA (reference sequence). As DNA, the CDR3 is TGCAGTGCCCACACCGGGGAAAAACTGTTTTTT. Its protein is CSAHTGEKLFF.